This T cell receptor (beta chain) comes out of a study of blood T cell repertoires in COVID-19. The assay was immunoSEQ multiplex PCR, and TCRdb's table has in-frame clones only and misses some. The sample records under 150,000 clones, roughly 80% being singletons. Germline CDR1 reads LGHDT; CDR2 reads YNNKEL (reference sequence). The V and J ends lost 5 bases and 1 base respectively, with 12 bases between them. The CDR3 extends over 14 amino acids. The TCR was taken from a woman over 75 with acute or convalescent COVID-19. The V gene is TRBV3-1 (or the pseudogene TRBV3-2), the J gene TRBJ2-7; TRBD2 is a possible D gene (6 bases). Input material: peripheral blood. This CDR3 is CASSAQRASYEQYF. CDR3 nucleotides: TGTGCCAGCAGCGCCCAGCGGGCTTCCTACGAGCAGTACTTC.